This T cell receptor beta chain was identified during a study of CD8 T cells in ankylosing spondylitis. Study-wide results and limits: A TCR beta motif of eight highly homologous variants appeared characteristic of ankylosing spondylitis blood.

Germline CDR1 GTSNPN, CDR2 SVGIG (reference sequence). This CDR3 spans 11 amino acids. V lost 5 bases and J lost 2, with 4 bases in between. One entry per CDR3 protein results from TCRdb running MiXCR on the 5' RACE reads. The top ten clones hold roughly a fifth of a sample with 650,000 to 800,000 distinct CDR3 sequences, around 17% of them seen once. This clonotype was seen a few times. What it recognizes is unknown. The specimen was blood, either unsorted or a sorted T cell fraction (not recorded which). The chain has TRBV30 and TRBJ1-3; D gene unclear. The receptor's source is a male donor with ankylosing spondylitis. In DNA form, the CDR3 reads TGTGCCTGGGGGACTGGAAACACCATATATTTT. As protein: CAWGTGNTIYF. Looking up the rest from reference TRBV30 and TRBJ1-3 gives the full variable domain: SQTIHQWPATLVQPVGSPLSLECTVEGTSNPNLYWYRQAAGRGLQLLFYSVGIGQISSEVPQNLSASRPQDRQFILSSKKLLLSDSGFYLCAWGTGNTIYFGEGSWLTVV.